This TCR beta chain is drawn from a study of blood T cell repertoires in COVID-19. Background on the study: PBMCs, B-cell-depleted T cells, or T cells provided the cDNA or gDNA that made up the material.

The CDR3 spans 15 residues. CDR1 ENHRY and CDR2 SYGVKD come from the germline V gene. Trimming shortened V by 3 bases and J by 11 bases, and 17 bases separated the two germline ends. In the original processing: Estimation of nucleated cell counts was performed using reference gene primer amplification. The protocol was immunoSEQ multiplex PCR, while the TCRdb copy is restricted to in-frame clones and leaves out a portion. V, J and clone size are taken as reported in that table, and D and trimming were inferred from the DNA itself. Here the sample spans 250,000 to 350,000 clones, around 87% being singletons.

This chain links TRBV10-3 with TRBJ1-6, with D possibly TRBD1 on 5 matching bases. Material for sequencing was PBMCs or T cells enriched from blood (not recorded which). This sequence originates from a young woman who had recovered from COVID-19. The CDR3 nucleotides are TGTGCCATCAGTGATCTTGGGCAGGGATCGCCACCCCTCCACTTT. As protein: CAISDLGQGSPPLHF.